The entry below describes one TCR beta chain. Its antigen remains unknown. These data are taken from a study of regulatory dendritic cells for organ transplantation. Points from the study as a whole: Memory CD8+ T cells were the most oligoclonal; naive cells were highly diverse. Mature dendritic cells appeared to drive more memory CD8+ clonal expansion than regulatory ones.

The protocol was immunoSEQ multiplex PCR, while the TCRdb copy is restricted to in-frame clones and leaves out a portion. The table includes 26,000 or so clones, roughly four fifths detected once. Germline CDR1 and CDR2: MNHNS and SASEGT. The CDR3 runs 12 residues. V was clipped by 6 bases and J by 5 bases; unmatched bases: 1. Specimen: naive CD4+ T cells from blood. Noted subset: CD45RA+ naive T cells. The TCR sequence derives from a human donor in good health. This rearrangement joins TRBV6-1 to TRBJ1-5; 7 nucleotides align to TRBD1. CDR3 sequence: CASRTGDQPQHF. The DNA for the CDR3 is TGTGCCAGCAGAACAGGGGATCAGCCCCAGCATTTT.